This passage covers 9 T cell receptor beta chains from one sample sequenced in a study of blood T cell repertoires in COVID-19. Sequenced by immunoSEQ multiplex PCR; TCRdb stores in-frame clones only, minus some. The table records a few hundred thousand clones, roughly nine tenths of them present only once. The source material was PBMCs or T cells enriched from blood (not recorded which). These receptors were taken from a woman aged 55-69 years who had recovered from COVID-19.

The rearrangement uses TRBV3-1 (or the pseudogene TRBV3-2) and TRBJ1-2; a weak D match, TRBD1 (5 bases). Germline V gene sequence: CDR1 LGHDT, CDR2 YNNKEL (reference sequence). This CDR3 contains 14 residues. V was trimmed by 0 bases and J by 0 bases, leaving 5 bases between them. In nucleotides, the CDR3 is TGTGCCAGCAGCCAAGACAGGGCTAACTATGGCTACACCTTC. This gives the protein CASSQDRANYGYTF.

The chain links TRBV19 to TRBJ1-4, with TRBD1 as a possible D gene (5 bases). Germline V gene data show CDR1 as LNHDA and CDR2 as SQIVND (reference sequence). The CDR3 runs to 17 residues. The V gene lost 3 bases and the J gene lost 0 bases, with 14 bases spanning the gap. CDR3 DNA: TGTGCCAGTAGTATTGGGGCAGGGATTGCAACTAATGAAAAACTGTTTTTT. Amino acid sequence: CASSIGAGIATNEKLFF.

The chain employs TRBV4-1 and TRBJ1-1; the D gene is possibly TRBD1 (5 bases). This CDR3 comprises 16 residues. V was clipped by 0 bases and J by 2 bases, with 13 bases between them. Per germline, CDR1 MGHRA and CDR2 YSYEKL. The CDR3 region is CASSQEGAGFNTEAFF. The DNA for the CDR3 is TGCGCCAGCAGCCAAGAAGGGGCCGGGTTCAACACTGAAGCTTTCTTT.

CDR3 sequence: CATRGGEGYGYTF. The CDR3, as DNA: TGTGCCACCAGGGGGGGGGAAGGCTATGGCTACACCTTC. This chain joins TRBV24-1 and TRBJ1-2; perhaps TRBD1 as D (5 bases). This CDR3 is 13 amino acids long. Trimming took 7 bases from V and 4 from J, leaving 12 bases between them. Germline values: CDR1 KGHDR, CDR2 SFDVKD.

Written as DNA, the CDR3 is TGTGCCAGCAGTTACTCATGGGCCAGGGCTCCCTACGAGCAGTACTTC. Its translation: CASSYSWARAPYEQYF. The gene calls are TRBV6-5 and TRBJ2-7, with TRBD1 as a possible D gene (5 bases). The CDR3 totals 16 residues. V gave up 0 bases and J gave up 2 bases, with 14 bases separating them. Per the germline V gene, CDR1 is MNHEY and CDR2 is SVGAGI.

The rearrangement joins TRBV6-6 to TRBJ2-3, with TRBD2 identical over 15 bases. The CDR3 is made up of 19 amino acids. CDR1 and CDR2 (germline): MNHNY, SVGAGI (reference sequence). V was pared by 5 bases and J by 1 base, with 10 bases of the junction left unmatched. CDR3 residues: CASSPVGLAGGLGTDTQYF. The CDR3 DNA reads TGTGCCAGCAGTCCTGTTGGACTAGCGGGGGGGCTGGGCACAGATACGCAGTATTTT.

The chain uses TRBV15 and TRBJ1-2; D gene ambiguous. The CDR3 length is 15 residues. V lost 0 bases and J lost 6, with 14 bases in between. Looked up from germline, CDR1 is LNHNV and CDR2 is YYDKDF (reference sequence). The CDR3 protein is CATSRDFPGRNGYTF. In DNA form, the CDR3 reads TGTGCCACCAGCAGAGATTTCCCGGGTAGGAATGGCTACACCTTC.

The CDR3 region has the DNA TGTGCCTGGAGTGTACGAGGCCGTGGTGAAGCTTTCTTT. Protein sequence: CAWSVRGRGEAFF. The chain couples TRBV30 to TRBJ1-1; no firm D call. The V end was cut by 0 bases, the J end by 7 bases, with 12 bases between. Germline CDR1 GTSNPN, CDR2 SVGIG (reference sequence). CDR3 length: 13 amino acids.

The rearrangement links TRBV7-6 to TRBJ2-3; 7 bases are shared with TRBD1. The V segment lost 2 bases and the J segment 3 bases; nucleotides outside the gene matches: 11. The CDR3 spans 17 residues. Germline V CDR1 and CDR2: SGHVS, FNYEAQ. CDR3: CASSLRVQGSATDTQYF. In nucleotides, the CDR3 is TGTGCCAGCAGCTTAAGGGTACAGGGGAGTGCGACAGATACGCAGTATTTT.